Listed here are 8 T cell receptor beta chains from one sample, sequenced in a study of blood T cell repertoires in COVID-19. Generated by immunoSEQ multiplex PCR, the TCRdb table keeps only in-frame clones and is missing some. The profile shows 200,000 to 250,000 clones, 83% of them singletons. Sequencing input: peripheral blood. The source of these receptors is a woman between 45 and 65 years old with acute or convalescent COVID-19.

The rearrangement joins TRBV6-2 or TRBV6-3 to TRBJ2-3; TRBD2 agrees at 7 bases. Trimming cost V 5 bases and J 6 bases; bases outside gene matches: 8. CDR1 is MNHEY and CDR2 is SVGEGT in the germline V gene. CDR3 size: 14 residues. CDR3 in DNA: TGTGCCAGCAGTCAAGGACTAGTTACGGATACGCAGTATTTT. Protein sequence: CASSQGLVTDTQYF.

This sequence joins TRBV7-9 and TRBJ2-7, with a tentative D call TRBD2 (6 bases). V was shortened by 0 bases and J by 1 base, with 10 bases between the two germline ends. This CDR3 is 15 amino acids long. Germline CDR1 reads SEHNR; CDR2 reads FQNEAQ (reference sequence). CDR3 residues: CASSLAAGRSYEQYF. CDR3 DNA: TGTGCCAGCAGCTTAGCCGCGGGGCGATCCTACGAGCAGTACTTC.

The J gene is TRBJ2-1, the V gene TRBV4-1; TRBD2 aligns across 7 bases. This CDR3 is built from 14 residues. Germline V lookup: CDR1 MGHRA, CDR2 YSYEKL. The V and J ends lost 5 bases and 7 bases, in that order; junction bases with no gene match: 8. The CDR3: CASSFRLALNEQFF. DNA of the CDR3: TGCGCCAGCAGCTTTAGACTAGCTCTTAATGAGCAGTTCTTC.

The V gene is TRBV27, the J gene TRBJ2-7; 10 bases map to TRBD2. Germline V gene lookup returns CDR1 MNHEY and CDR2 SMNVEV (reference sequence). J gave up 5 bases and V 6 bases, and 7 bases lay outside the gene matches. This CDR3 is built from 14 residues. CDR3 in amino acids: CASSTRGTSDEQYF. CDR3 sequence (DNA): TGTGCCAGCAGCACAAGAGGGACTAGCGACGAGCAGTACTTC.

This chain connects TRBV18 to TRBJ2-5; 7 bases line up with TRBD1. The length of the CDR3 is 14 residues. V shed 4 bases, J shed 5 bases, and the junction held 7 bases outside the gene matches. In germline, CDR1 is KGHSH, CDR2 LQKENI. In DNA form, the CDR3 reads TGTGCCAGCTCACTCAGACAGGGCGGGGAGACCCAGTACTTC. This gives the protein CASSLRQGGETQYF.

The rearrangement uses TRBV3-1 (or the pseudogene TRBV3-2) and TRBJ2-1; no reliable D call. The CDR3 contains 20 residues. The germline V gene has CDR1 LGHDT and CDR2 YNNKEL (reference sequence). V was trimmed by 0 bases and J by 0 bases, leaving 21 bases between them. The CDR3 reads CASSQDRPSFSPSSYNEQFF. The CDR3 bases are TGTGCCAGCAGCCAAGATCGCCCCTCGTTTTCTCCGAGCTCCTACAATGAGCAGTTCTTC.

V and J are TRBV24-1 and TRBJ2-2; TRBD2 might be the D (7 bases). Trimming took off 5 bases at V and 7 bases at J, with 16 bases between the two ends. This CDR3 is 15 amino acids long. Germline-derived CDR1 and CDR2 are KGHDR and SFDVKD. The CDR3 sequence is CATSGGGRIIGELFF. The CDR3 bases are TGTGCCACCAGTGGGGGGGGGCGAATCATCGGGGAGCTGTTTTTT.

The genes are TRBV30 and TRBJ1-3; TRBD1 matches 7 bases. The CDR3 length is 16 residues. Trimming took 3 bases from V and 0 from J; bases not matched to a gene: 8. Germline assignment: CDR1 GTSNPN and CDR2 SVGIG (reference sequence). The CDR3 region is CAWSRADRISGNTIYF. The DNA for the CDR3 is TGTGCCTGGAGCCGAGCGGACAGGATCTCTGGAAACACCATATATTTT.